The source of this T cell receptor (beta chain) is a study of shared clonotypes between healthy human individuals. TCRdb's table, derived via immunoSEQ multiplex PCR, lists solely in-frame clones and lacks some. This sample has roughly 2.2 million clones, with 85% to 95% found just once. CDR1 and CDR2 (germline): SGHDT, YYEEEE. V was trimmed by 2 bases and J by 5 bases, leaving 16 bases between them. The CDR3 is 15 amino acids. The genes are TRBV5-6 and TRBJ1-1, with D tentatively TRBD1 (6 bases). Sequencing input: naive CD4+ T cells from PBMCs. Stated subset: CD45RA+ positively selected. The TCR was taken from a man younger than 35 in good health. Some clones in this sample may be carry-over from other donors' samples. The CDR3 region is CASSFAGGSRTEAFF. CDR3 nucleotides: TGTGCCAGCAGCTTTGCGGGGGGCTCAAGGACTGAAGCTTTCTTT.